These 30 T cell receptor beta chains share one sample of origin, sequenced in a study of shared clonotypes between healthy human individuals. TCRdb's copy holds only in-frame clones and misses some; the assay was immunoSEQ multiplex PCR. This sample yields 2 million or so clones, of which about 95% are seen a single time; roughly 1% belongs to the top ten. Terminally differentiated effector memory CD45RA+ cells were excluded from the naive CD8 cells, which were CD45RO-negative and positively selected for CCR7. The specimen sequenced was naive CD8+ T cells sorted from blood. The receptors come from a young man in good health.

The rearrangement links TRBV7-9 to TRBJ1-2; D gene unclear. The CDR3 totals 15 residues. The germline V gene has CDR1 SEHNR and CDR2 FQNEAQ (reference sequence). Trimming took off 5 bases at V and 6 bases at J, with 19 bases between the two ends. CDR3 amino acids: CASSLIATIGDGYTF. CDR3 sequence (DNA): TGTGCCAGCAGCCTTATTGCAACAATTGGGGATGGCTACACCTTC.

About this clone itself: This same CDR3 is encoded by further DNA sequences in the sample. The chain recombines TRBV5-4 with TRBJ2-7; 7 nucleotides agree with TRBD1. CDR1 is SGHNT and CDR2 is YYREEE in the germline V gene (reference sequence). V was clipped by 3 bases and J by 5 bases; unmatched bases: 5. The CDR3 spans 13 residues. CDR3 sequence reads: CASSSQGSHEQYF. For the CDR3, the DNA is TGTGCCAGCAGCTCACAGGGGTCCCACGAGCAGTACTTC.

The chain couples TRBV28 to TRBJ1-4; D possibly corresponds to TRBD1 (5 bases). The germline V and J ends were trimmed by 7 bases and 6 bases, with 21 bases remaining between them. Germline V gives CDR1 MDHEN, CDR2 SYDVKM. The CDR3 runs 16 residues. CDR3 amino acids: CASTSPGARLDEKLFF. The CDR3 DNA reads as TGTGCCAGCACCTCCCCCGGGGCCCGGTTGGATGAAAAACTGTTTTTT.

The gene calls are TRBV13 and TRBJ2-5; 8 bases align to TRBD2. V lost 1 base, J lost 4 bases, and 5 bases stayed unmatched. This CDR3 comprises 15 residues. The germline gives CDR1 PRHDT, CDR2 FYEKMQ (reference sequence). The CDR3 loop reads CASSLAGGLAETQYF. In nucleotides, the CDR3 is TGTGCCAGCAGCTTAGCGGGGGGGCTTGCAGAGACCCAGTACTTC.

This chain joins TRBV12-5 and TRBJ2-1; D unresolved. V was shortened by 0 bases and J by 7 bases, with 22 bases between the two germline ends. Germline values: CDR1 LGHNT, CDR2 FRNRAP. This CDR3 is 18 amino acids long. DNA for the CDR3: TGTGCTAGTGGTTTGGTATACCTCTCCGGGCAGAGGATTAATGAGCAGTTCTTC. Protein product: CASGLVYLSGQRINEQFF. The full variable domain, its missing parts supplied by reference TRBV12-5 and TRBJ2-1, is DARVTQTPRHKVTEMGQEVTMRCQPILGHNTVFWYRQTMMQGLELLAYFRNRAPLDDSGMPKDRFSAEMPDATLATLKIQPSEPRDSAVYFCASGLVYLSGQRINEQFFGPGTRLTVL.

CDR3 sequence: CASSLRGLAIHEQYF. The CDR3 bases are TGCGCCAGCAGCTTGCGGGGACTAGCTATCCACGAGCAGTACTTC. The chain recombines TRBV5-1 with TRBJ2-7, with 9 bases identical to TRBD2. The CDR3 sequence is 15 residues long. Germline assignment: CDR1 SGHRS and CDR2 YFSETQ. V shed 1 base, J shed 5 bases, and the junction held 7 bases outside the gene matches.

This chain joins TRBV9 and TRBJ2-7; 13 positions agree with TRBD2. This CDR3 region has 16 residues. Germline V lookup: CDR1 SGDLS, CDR2 YYNGEE. V was pared by 0 bases and J by 5 bases, with 5 bases of the junction left unmatched. CDR3 residues: CASSVDGTSGIHEQYF. CDR3 in DNA: TGTGCCAGCAGCGTAGACGGGACTAGCGGGATCCACGAGCAGTACTTC.

The sample holds a few counts of this clone. The V call is TRBV2, the J call TRBJ1-6; D call uncertain. Trimming removed 5 bases from V and 7 bases from J, with 6 bases in between. The CDR3 consists of 12 residues. From germline, CDR1 is SNHLY and CDR2 FYNNEI. The CDR3: CASSYGNSPLHF. The CDR3 nucleotides read TGTGCCAGCAGTTACGGGAATTCACCCCTCCACTTT.

This rearrangement joins TRBV7-9 to TRBJ1-6; tentatively, D is TRBD1 (6 bases). Trimming shortened V by 2 bases and J by 13 bases, and 15 bases separated the two germline ends. CDR1 is SEHNR and CDR2 is FQNEAQ in the germline V gene (reference sequence). CDR3 length: 14 residues. The CDR3 here is CASSLQQGGSPLHF. CDR3 DNA: TGTGCCAGCAGCTTACAACAGGGAGGATCCCCCCTCCACTTT.

This chain uses TRBV5-1 with TRBJ2-2; D perhaps matches TRBD2 (5 bases). Trimming removed 6 bases from V and 4 bases from J, with 10 bases in between. CDR1 and CDR2 from the germline V gene are SGHRS and YFSETQ. This CDR3 has 13 amino acids. Here the CDR3 reads CASNGIFTGELFF. For the CDR3, the DNA is TGCGCCAGCAACGGGATCTTCACCGGGGAGCTGTTTTTT.

This chain uses TRBV2 with TRBJ2-7; D remains unclear. The germline V gene has CDR1 SNHLY and CDR2 FYNNEI. CDR3 length: 12 residues. Deletions cut 2 bases from V and 7 bases from J, with 9 bases between. CDR3 protein: CASSEFGSEQYF. The CDR3 nucleotides are TGTGCCAGCAGTGAATTTGGCAGTGAGCAGTACTTC.

A word on this clone: The sample holds other DNA sequences that translate to the same CDR3. The rearrangement joins TRBV27 to TRBJ2-7; no firm D call. There are 13 residues in the CDR3. V gave up 3 bases and J gave up 0 bases, with 6 bases separating them. CDR1 MNHEY and CDR2 SMNVEV come from the germline V gene (reference sequence). CDR3 nucleotides: TGTGCCAGCAGTTTGAAGGACTCCTACGAGCAGTACTTC. Its protein product is CASSLKDSYEQYF.

Note on this clone: The sample holds other DNA sequences that translate to the same CDR3. The J gene is TRBJ2-1, the V gene TRBV19; D is uncertain. With 1 base removed from V and 3 bases from J, the gap between germline ends came to 1 base. The CDR3 runs to 12 residues. Germline V gene data show CDR1 as LNHDA and CDR2 as SQIVND (reference sequence). The CDR3 loop reads CASSIGYNEQFF. CDR3 sequence (DNA): TGTGCCAGTAGTATAGGCTACAATGAGCAGTTCTTC.

The sample holds one count of this clone. The chain couples TRBV7-9 to TRBJ2-1, with D tentatively TRBD2 (5 bases). Germline lookup yields CDR1 SEHNR and CDR2 FQNEAQ (reference sequence). The CDR3 covers 13 residues. V lost 8 bases, J lost 5 bases, and 13 bases lay in between. The CDR3 nucleotides are TGTGCCAGCGCTCGCCCCGGGGACAATGAGCAGTTCTTC. It yields the protein CASARPGDNEQFF.

V is TRBV5-8 and J is TRBJ2-7; possibly TRBD1 for D (5 bases). Germline V gene sequence: CDR1 SGHTS, CDR2 YDEGEE. Deletions cut 4 bases from V and 3 bases from J, with 17 bases between. This CDR3 is built from 15 residues. DNA for the CDR3: TGTGCCAGCAGCCTGGACAAGTTTACCTTCTACGAGCAGTACTTC. It codes for CASSLDKFTFYEQYF.

V usage is TRBV4-1 and J usage is TRBJ2-2; D remains unclear. Germline CDR1 reads MGHRA; CDR2 reads YSYEKL. The length of the CDR3 is 13 residues. Trimming cost V 3 bases and J 6 bases, with 8 bases left between them. CDR3: CASSHQKAGELFF. The CDR3 nucleotides read TGCGCCAGCAGCCATCAAAAGGCCGGGGAGCTGTTTTTT.

Points on this clone: Other DNA sequences in this specimen translate into the identical CDR3. V and J are TRBV19 and TRBJ2-7; D unclear. This CDR3 has 13 amino acids. V was shortened by 5 bases and J by 2 bases, with 10 bases between the two germline ends. Germline lookup yields CDR1 LNHDA and CDR2 SQIVND (reference sequence). CDR3 loop: CASSAGLPYEQYF. CDR3 nucleotides: TGTGCCAGTAGTGCCGGGCTTCCCTACGAGCAGTACTTC.

This rearrangement joins TRBV30 to TRBJ1-2; 8 bases align to TRBD1. This CDR3 comprises 13 residues. The germline V gene encodes CDR1 GTSNPN and CDR2 SVGIG (reference sequence). Trimming cost V 1 base and J 6 bases; bases outside gene matches: 4. CDR3 residues: CAWSGTGTDGYTF. The DNA for the CDR3 is TGTGCCTGGAGTGGGACAGGGACGGATGGCTACACCTTC.

In this sample, this clone turned up once. The chain's CDR3 is CASSQRRSLGTDTQYF. The CDR3 nucleotides read TGCGCCAGCAGCCAAAGAAGGTCTCTTGGGACAGATACGCAGTATTTT. V is TRBV4-1 and J is TRBJ2-3; D unclear. Germline V gene sequence: CDR1 MGHRA, CDR2 YSYEKL. V shed 2 bases and J shed 3 bases, with 15 bases lying between them. The CDR3 contains 16 residues.

J is TRBJ1-5 and V is TRBV6-6; 7 bases fit TRBD1. Per germline, CDR1 MNHNY and CDR2 SVGAGI (reference sequence). Unmatched junction bases numbered 7, after V lost 8 bases and J lost 0 bases. This CDR3 has 15 residues. This CDR3 is CASFTGEYSNQPQHF. In nucleotides, the CDR3 is TGTGCCAGCTTTACAGGGGAATATAGCAATCAGCCCCAGCATTTT.

This chain links TRBV6-5 with TRBJ2-2, with TRBD2 identical over 8 bases. Germline V gene data show CDR1 as MNHEY and CDR2 as SVGAGI. The trim removed 6 bases at V and 6 bases at J, leaving 9 bases unmatched. The CDR3 is 15 residues long. DNA of the CDR3: TGTGCCAGCAGCCTTCGGGAGGGAGGTCCCGGGGAGCTGTTTTTT. It translates to CASSLREGGPGELFF.

The chain employs TRBV7-3 and TRBJ1-2; D ambiguous. This CDR3 has 13 residues. The germline V and J ends were trimmed by 5 bases and 3 bases, with 10 bases remaining between them. The germline gives CDR1 SGHTA, CDR2 FQGTGA. Here the CDR3 reads CASSKDGHYGYTF. The CDR3 coding sequence is TGTGCCAGCAGCAAGGACGGGCACTATGGCTACACCTTC.

V usage is TRBV19 and J usage is TRBJ1-5; 7 bases map to TRBD1. V trimming: 8 bases; J trimming: 3 bases; junction bases outside the gene matches: 10. This CDR3 region has 15 residues. Per the germline V gene, CDR1 is LNHDA and CDR2 is SQIVND (reference sequence). In DNA, the CDR3 is TGTGCCAGTCAGCCAATGACAGGGTCCAATCAGCCCCAGCATTTT. This sequence encodes CASQPMTGSNQPQHF.

The rearrangement uses TRBV18 and TRBJ1-1, with a tentative D call TRBD1 (6 bases). Germline CDR1 KGHSH, CDR2 LQKENI. The ends were cut back, 6 bases at V and 5 bases at J, with 16 bases in the middle. The CDR3 consists of 14 residues. CDR3 loop: CASSLGQGWTEAFF. CDR3 in DNA: TGTGCCAGCTCCCTGGGGCAGGGGTGGACTGAAGCTTTCTTT.

V gene TRBV13 combines with J gene TRBJ2-7; D is perhaps TRBD1 (6 bases). Per germline, CDR1 PRHDT and CDR2 FYEKMQ (reference sequence). The CDR3 is made up of 14 amino acids. The V gene lost 5 bases and the J gene lost 4 bases, with 15 bases spanning the gap. The DNA of the CDR3 is TGTGCCAGCAGCCTCGGACAGACAATTTACGAGCAGTACTTC. Translated, it gives CASSLGQTIYEQYF.

The genes are TRBV15 and TRBJ1-4; D gene uncertain. CDR3 length: 15 amino acids. V lost 5 bases and J 6 bases, leaving 16 bases between the germline ends. Germline assignment: CDR1 LNHNV and CDR2 YYDKDF (reference sequence). CDR3 coding DNA: TGTGCCACCAGCGTGGCCCTTCGTTCAGATGAAAAACTGTTTTTT. Translating gives CATSVALRSDEKLFF. Full variable domain (rest looked up from reference TRBV15 and TRBJ1-4): DAMVIQNPRYQVTQFGKPVTLSCSQTLNHNVMYWYQQKSSQAPKLLFHYYDKDFNNEADTPDNFQSRRPNTSFCFLDIRSPGLGDTAMYLCATSVALRSDEKLFFGSGTQLSVL.

CDR3 region: CASSQGVAPLYYEQYF. The CDR3 region has the DNA TGTGCCAGCAGCCAAGGGGTTGCCCCTTTGTACTACGAGCAGTACTTC. V and J are TRBV14 and TRBJ2-7; D not certain. Germline CDR1 reads SGHDN; CDR2 reads FVKESK. This CDR3 region has 16 residues. The V gene lost 1 base and the J gene lost 3 bases, with 16 bases spanning the gap.

The chain combines TRBV27 with TRBJ2-3; D unclear. CDR1 MNHEY and CDR2 SMNVEV come from the germline V gene (reference sequence). Deletions cut 6 bases from V and 2 bases from J, with 15 bases between. The CDR3 is made up of 15 amino acids. The CDR3 bases are TGTGCCAGCAGACTTATTGGGGTTTTCACAGATACGCAGTATTTT. Residues: CASRLIGVFTDTQYF.

The rearrangement links TRBV11-2 to TRBJ1-1, with 8 bases fitting TRBD1. Germline CDR1 reads SGHAT; CDR2 reads FQNNGV. Trimming cost V 3 bases and J 4 bases; bases outside gene matches: 7. This CDR3 is 15 amino acids long. In nucleotides, the CDR3 is TGTGCCAGCAGCTTGCCAGGGGGCGCGACCACTGAAGCTTTCTTT. This translates into CASSLPGGATTEAFF.

V and J are TRBV4-1 and TRBJ2-1; 7 bases align to TRBD1. The J segment lost 7 bases and the V segment lost 2 bases, leaving 2 bases of the junction unmatched. The length of the CDR3 is 13 residues. Germline V gives CDR1 MGHRA, CDR2 YSYEKL. In nucleotides, the CDR3 is TGCGCCAGCAGCCAACCGACAGGGAATGAGCAGTTCTTC. This sequence encodes CASSQPTGNEQFF.